The 30 T cell receptor beta chains in this list originate from one sample, sequenced in a study of blood T cell repertoires in COVID-19. TCRdb's table, derived via immunoSEQ multiplex PCR, lists solely in-frame clones and lacks some. Of 200,000 or so clones in the sample, around 83% were seen once. Sequencing was carried out using peripheral blood. These receptors all stem from a man in his forties or fifties who had recovered from COVID-19.

V is TRBV11-2 and J is TRBJ1-2, with D maybe TRBD1 (5 bases). From germline, CDR1 is SGHAT and CDR2 FQNNGV. V was cut by 1 base and J by 9 bases, with 21 bases left in between. The length of the CDR3 is 16 residues. Written as DNA, the CDR3 is TGTGCCAGCAGCTTAGGTGAAACAGGCGTCCCTAGGAGCTACACCTTC. Protein: CASSLGETGVPRSYTF.

The rearrangement joins TRBV4-1 to TRBJ1-2; TRBD1 agrees at 9 bases. The CDR3 extends over 15 amino acids. Germline V gives CDR1 MGHRA, CDR2 YSYEKL. V gave up 3 bases and J gave up 5 bases; unmatched junction bases: 7. The CDR3 region is CASSHNRDRDYGYTF. In DNA form, the CDR3 reads TGCGCCAGCAGCCACAACCGGGACAGGGATTATGGCTACACCTTC.

In its sample, this clone was seen a few times. The chain recombines TRBV5-1 with TRBJ1-6; 7 bases map to TRBD1. This CDR3 has 16 amino acids. V trimming: 4 bases; J trimming: 0 bases; junction bases outside the gene matches: 4. The V gene's germline CDR1 is SGHRS and CDR2 YFSETQ. The CDR3: CASSAGGTSYNSPLHF. The CDR3 DNA follows: TGCGCCAGCAGCGCAGGGGGAACCTCCTATAATTCACCCCTCCACTTT. The whole variable domain, remainder taken from reference TRBV5-1 and TRBJ1-6, is KAGVTQTPRYLIKTRGQQVTLSCSPISGHRSVSWYQQTPGQGLQFLFEYFSETQRNKGNFPGRFSGRQFSNSRSEMNVSTLELGDSALYLCASSAGGTSYNSPLHFGNGTRLTVT.

J is TRBJ2-1 and V is TRBV9; 9 nucleotides align to TRBD2. V was clipped by 1 base and J by 9 bases; unmatched bases: 17. CDR1 is SGDLS and CDR2 is YYNGEE in the germline V gene. This CDR3 comprises 18 residues. The CDR3 DNA follows: TGTGCCAGCAGCGTATTGGCTAGCGGGATTCGTGCCCTTGGTGAGCAGTTCTTC. Encoded protein: CASSVLASGIRALGEQFF. Full variable domain (rest looked up from reference TRBV9 and TRBJ2-1): DSGVTQTPKHLITATGQRVTLRCSPRSGDLSVYWYQQSLDQGLQFLIQYYNGEERAKGNILERFSAQQFPDLHSELNLSSLELGDSALYFCASSVLASGIRALGEQFFGPGTRLTVL.

The V gene is TRBV29-1, the J gene TRBJ2-1, with D possibly matching TRBD2 (6 bases). The CDR3 is 16 residues long. The V gene lost 1 base and the J gene lost 0 bases, with 13 bases spanning the gap. The germline CDR1 and CDR2 sequences are SQVTM and ANQGSEA. The CDR3 bases are TGCAGCGTTGAAGGGGGGGTAACGAGCTCCTACAATGAGCAGTTCTTC. Protein: CSVEGGVTSSYNEQFF.

The chain uses TRBV13 and TRBJ2-3, with 8 bases aligning to TRBD2. Germline V gene data show CDR1 as PRHDT and CDR2 as FYEKMQ (reference sequence). V shed 4 bases and J 7 bases; nucleotides not matched to a gene: 13. The CDR3 sequence is 16 residues long. CDR3 residues: CASSSPRAGVKNTQYF. The CDR3 coding sequence is TGTGCCAGCAGCTCGCCCAGAGCGGGAGTAAAAAATACGCAGTATTTT.

The count of this clone is one. The genes are TRBV29-1 and TRBJ2-7, with TRBD1 as a possible D gene (5 bases). The CDR3 sequence is 15 residues long. V was trimmed by 1 base and J by 0 bases, leaving 13 bases between them. The germline CDR1 and CDR2 sequences are SQVTM and ANQGSEA. The CDR3 DNA follows: TGCAGCGTTGAAGCTGTTACAGGTGTCTCCTACGAGCAGTACTTC. Its protein is CSVEAVTGVSYEQYF.

V usage is TRBV30 and J usage is TRBJ2-1; 9 bases are shared with TRBD2. From germline, CDR1 is GTSNPN and CDR2 SVGIG (reference sequence). The CDR3 loop spans 15 amino acids. The junction had 8 bases not matched to a gene; V was cut back by 0 bases and J by 8 bases. CDR3 sequence: CAWSVGSGSDYEQFF. The DNA of the CDR3 is TGTGCCTGGAGTGTGGGTAGCGGGAGTGATTATGAGCAGTTCTTC.

The chain couples TRBV18 to TRBJ2-1; tentative D call: TRBD1 (6 bases). The CDR3 has 16 residues. CDR1 is KGHSH and CDR2 is LQKENI in the germline V gene. The ends were cut back, 0 bases at V and 1 base at J, with 10 bases in the middle. CDR3 region: CASSPPVRGSYNEQFF. CDR3 in DNA: TGTGCCAGCTCACCACCGGTGAGGGGGTCCTACAATGAGCAGTTCTTC.

The V and J genes are TRBV27 and TRBJ2-7, with 9 bases lining up with TRBD1. The CDR3 extends over 15 amino acids. J was trimmed by 5 bases and V by 1 base; bases with no gene match: 6. Germline V gene sequence: CDR1 MNHEY, CDR2 SMNVEV (reference sequence). The CDR3 coding sequence is TGTGCCAGCAGTTTATTGGGGACAGGGTGGGACGAGCAGTACTTC. Its translation: CASSLLGTGWDEQYF.

The chain joins TRBV24-1 to TRBJ2-3, with TRBD1 matching 10 bases. CDR3 length: 15 residues. Germline V gene lookup returns CDR1 KGHDR and CDR2 SFDVKD. V lost 4 bases and J lost 4; bases outside the gene matches: 4. CDR3 in amino acids: CATSDRGQGADTQYF. CDR3 sequence (DNA): TGTGCCACCAGTGACCGAGGACAGGGGGCAGATACGCAGTATTTT.

In regard to this clone: The sample has other DNA sequences that encode this CDR3 too. The V call is TRBV5-4, the J call TRBJ2-7; 7 bases agree with TRBD1. The length of the CDR3 is 12 residues. The germline V gene encodes CDR1 SGHNT and CDR2 YYREEE (reference sequence). V shed 4 bases, J shed 4 bases, and the junction held 2 bases outside the gene matches. The chain's CDR3 is CASSLTGYEQYF. CDR3 DNA: TGTGCCAGCAGCCTGACAGGGTACGAGCAGTACTTC.

This chain joins TRBV19 and TRBJ2-1; 8 bases agree with TRBD1. The V gene's germline CDR1 is LNHDA and CDR2 SQIVND (reference sequence). Trimming at V came to 4 bases and at J to 1 base, leaving 9 bases not matched to a gene. This CDR3 is 17 amino acids long. CDR3 nucleotide sequence: TGTGCCAGTAGTACTAGATCCGGGACAGGTTCCTACAATGAGCAGTTCTTC. Protein sequence: CASSTRSGTGSYNEQFF.

The gene calls are TRBV7-9 and TRBJ1-4, with 10 bases aligning to TRBD1. CDR1 is SEHNR, CDR2 FQNEAQ, per germline (reference sequence). J gave up 8 bases and V 4 bases, and 10 bases lay outside the gene matches. The CDR3 covers 16 residues. The chain's CDR3 is CASSSSWTGGREKLFF. CDR3 DNA: TGTGCCAGCAGCTCTTCCTGGACAGGGGGGCGAGAAAAACTGTTTTTT.

The rearrangement links TRBV25-1 to TRBJ2-7; possible D gene TRBD2, 6 bases. CDR1 is MGHDK, CDR2 SYGVNS, per germline. This CDR3 is 14 amino acids long. V lost 5 bases, J lost 1 base, and 12 bases lay in between. The CDR3 sequence is CASSYQGGSYEQYF. DNA for the CDR3: TGTGCCAGCAGTTACCAGGGAGGATCCTACGAGCAGTACTTC.

This chain joins TRBV7-2 and TRBJ2-1; a weak D match, TRBD1 (6 bases). Germline CDR1 reads SGHTA; CDR2 reads FQGNSA. The V and J ends lost 3 bases and 8 bases respectively, with 14 bases between them. CDR3 size: 14 residues. CDR3 amino acids: CASSFWTARYEQFF. CDR3 coding DNA: TGTGCCAGCAGCTTTTGGACAGCGCGGTATGAGCAGTTCTTC.

The chain carries TRBV6-5 and TRBJ2-7; D may be TRBD2 (6 bases). The CDR3 sequence is 14 residues long. CDR1 and CDR2 (germline): MNHEY, SVGAGI. V dropped 2 bases and J dropped 7 bases, with 15 bases sitting between them. CDR3 protein: CASSYGGLTQEQYF. As DNA, the CDR3 is TGTGCCAGCAGTTACGGGGGGTTGACACAAGAGCAGTACTTC.

The chain carries TRBV6-5 and TRBJ2-7; TRBD2 might be the D (5 bases). The V gene lost 6 bases and the J gene lost 7 bases, with 19 bases spanning the gap. The CDR3 runs 14 residues. The germline CDR1 and CDR2 sequences are MNHEY and SVGAGI. The CDR3 region has the DNA TGTGCCAGCAGCGGCGTGGCAGGTAGGGAGGAGCAGTACTTC. As protein: CASSGVAGREEQYF.

V and J are TRBV5-4 and TRBJ2-7; 10 positions match TRBD2. CDR1 SGHNT and CDR2 YYREEE come from the germline V gene (reference sequence). With 0 bases clipped from V and 1 base from J, the junction kept 7 bases outside the gene matches. CDR3 length equals 17 residues. CDR3 sequence reads: CASSLVVLAGDSYEQYF. CDR3 DNA: TGTGCCAGCAGCTTGGTTGTCCTAGCGGGAGATTCCTACGAGCAGTACTTC.

This chain uses TRBV2 with TRBJ2-1; 15 positions match TRBD2. The CDR3 contains 19 residues. V was pared by 3 bases and J by 7 bases, with 13 bases of the junction left unmatched. Germline V gene data show CDR1 as SNHLY and CDR2 as FYNNEI. In DNA form, the CDR3 reads TGTGCCAGCAGTGATGCTGGACTAGCGGGAGGGCTGTCACCAAATGAGCAGTTCTTC. Translated: CASSDAGLAGGLSPNEQFF.

This sequence joins TRBV5-6 and TRBJ2-1; 8 nucleotides line up with TRBD1. The CDR3 loop spans 14 amino acids. Trimming at V came to 0 bases and at J to 7 bases, leaving 3 bases not matched to a gene. CDR1 is SGHDT and CDR2 is YYEEEE in the germline V gene. CDR3 in amino acids: CASSLAGTGNEQFF. In DNA form, the CDR3 reads TGTGCCAGCAGCTTGGCCGGGACAGGAAATGAGCAGTTCTTC.

This chain uses TRBV3-1 (or the pseudogene TRBV3-2) with TRBJ2-1; D perhaps matches TRBD2 (5 bases). This CDR3 spans 14 amino acids. CDR1 is LGHDT and CDR2 is YNNKEL in the germline V gene (reference sequence). Between the trimmed V and J ends, which lost 0 bases and 9 bases, there was a span of 12 bases. This CDR3 reads CASSQDLRVGEQFF. CDR3 in DNA: TGTGCCAGCAGCCAAGATCTGCGGGTTGGTGAGCAGTTCTTC.

The chain combines TRBV3-1 (or the pseudogene TRBV3-2) with TRBJ1-5, with a weak D call TRBD1 (5 bases). Germline CDR1 and CDR2: LGHDT and YNNKEL (reference sequence). Trimming pared 4 bases from V and 4 bases from J, leaving 8 bases between. CDR3 size: 13 residues. The chain's CDR3 is CASSLQENQPQHF. CDR3 in DNA: TGTGCCAGCAGCCTACAGGAGAATCAGCCCCAGCATTTT.

This clone was detected only once. The rearrangement uses TRBV27 and TRBJ2-7, with TRBD2 identical over 7 bases. The CDR3 has 15 amino acids. The germline V gene encodes CDR1 MNHEY and CDR2 SMNVEV (reference sequence). V trimming: 5 bases; J trimming: 2 bases; junction bases outside the gene matches: 9. The CDR3 reads CASSPAGGSTYEQYF. The DNA for the CDR3 is TGTGCCAGCAGTCCCGCCGGCGGGAGTACCTACGAGCAGTACTTC.

The chain joins TRBV18 to TRBJ2-7, with D maybe TRBD1 (5 bases). V lost 4 bases and J 0 bases, leaving 7 bases between the germline ends. The CDR3 is 13 residues long. CDR1 and CDR2 (germline): KGHSH, LQKENI. The DNA for the CDR3 is TGTGCCAGCTCACAGGGGTCCTCCTACGAGCAGTACTTC. Protein: CASSQGSSYEQYF. The complete variable domain, with remaining parts taken from reference TRBV18 and TRBJ2-7, reads NAGVMQNPRHLVRRRGQEARLRCSPMKGHSHVYWYRQLPEEGLKFMVYLQKENIIDESGMPKERFSAEFPKEGPSILRIQQVVRGDSAAYFCASSQGSSYEQYFGPGTRLTVT.

This chain joins TRBV5-6 and TRBJ2-1; D is possibly TRBD1 (7 bases). Germline CDR1 and CDR2: SGHDT and YYEEEE. CDR3 size: 13 residues. V shed 4 bases and J shed 10 bases, with 15 bases lying between them. CDR3 loop: CASSRQGLGEQFF. DNA for the CDR3: TGTGCCAGCAGCAGACAGGGACTCGGCGAGCAGTTCTTC.

The chain is built from TRBV28 and TRBJ2-2; 10 nucleotides match TRBD1. Trimming took 7 bases from V and 4 from J; bases not matched to a gene: 9. The CDR3 spans 16 residues. CDR1 and CDR2 from the germline V gene are MDHEN and SYDVKM. The CDR3 DNA reads TGTGCCAGCACCCTGGGACAGGGGATCGGCACCGGGGAGCTGTTTTTT. It translates to CASTLGQGIGTGELFF. Looking up the rest from reference TRBV28 and TRBJ2-2 gives the full variable domain: DVKVTQSSRYLVKRTGEKVFLECVQDMDHENMFWYRQDPGLGLRLIYFSYDVKMKEKGDIPEGYSVSREKKERFSLILESASTNQTSMYLCASTLGQGIGTGELFFGEGSRLTVL.

This clone was seen a few times. This chain links TRBV6-5 with TRBJ1-3; D perhaps matches TRBD1 (5 bases). Per the germline V gene, CDR1 is MNHEY and CDR2 is SVGAGI. The CDR3 is 15 residues long. Trimming removed 0 bases from V and 0 bases from J, with 6 bases in between. The chain's CDR3 is CASSYSQASGNTIYF. The CDR3 DNA reads as TGTGCCAGCAGTTACTCACAGGCCTCTGGAAACACCATATATTTT.

About this clone itself: The DNA is omitted, as the CDR3 cannot be located on it reliably, and the CDR3 follows TCRdb's listing. V is TRBV5-4 and J is TRBJ1-1; whether TRBD1, the table's D call, matches the DNA was not checked. The CDR3 sequence runs 13 residues, both termini included. Germline lookup yields CDR1 SGHNT and CDR2 YYREEE (reference sequence). The CDR3 is CASSVGQGAKSFF.

This clone showed up just once. CDR3 sequence reads: CASSHPPLGRSNQPQHF. The CDR3 DNA reads TGCGCCAGCAGCCACCCCCCTTTGGGGCGTAGCAATCAGCCCCAGCATTTT. The chain couples TRBV4-1 to TRBJ1-5; D possibly corresponds to TRBD1 (5 bases). The germline V gene has CDR1 MGHRA and CDR2 YSYEKL. The germline V and J ends were trimmed by 3 bases and 0 bases, with 15 bases remaining between them. The CDR3 is made up of 17 amino acids.